This is a list of T cell receptor beta chains from one sample in a study of blood T cell repertoires in COVID-19. The assay was immunoSEQ multiplex PCR, and TCRdb's table has in-frame clones only and misses some. The table has some 100,000 clones, around nine tenths seen once. Sequences were obtained from peripheral blood. These receptor sequences come from a woman aged 70 to 79 with acute or convalescent COVID-19. Both conserved end residues are part of each CDR3. Each record gives: D gene, J gene, V gene, clone size, CDR3 protein, CDR3 DNA. A D gene is named only where the DNA matches it firmly. The size entry is marked missing in some rows and otherwise reads once, few, many or a size class.

D gene: TRBD1; J gene: TRBJ1-5; V gene: TRBV19; clone size: NA; CDR3 protein: CASSPEDRAYNQPQHF; CDR3 DNA: TGTGCCAGTAGTCCAGAGGACAGGGCCTACAATCAGCCCCAGCATTTT
D gene: NA; J gene: TRBJ1-2; V gene: TRBV5-5; clone size: NA; CDR3 protein: CASSLSTHTTGGANYGYTF; CDR3 DNA: TGTGCCAGCAGCTTGTCCACCCACACAACAGGTGGAGCTAACTATGGCTACACCTTC
D gene: TRBD1; J gene: TRBJ2-2; V gene: TRBV24-1; clone size: NA; CDR3 protein: CATSDHDRGVTGELFF; CDR3 DNA: TGTGCCACCAGTGACCATGACAGGGGTGTTACCGGGGAGCTGTTTTTT
D gene: NA; J gene: TRBJ1-1; V gene: TRBV2; clone size: NA; CDR3 protein: CASKEAEEEEAFF; CDR3 DNA: TGTGCCAGCAAAGAAGCTGAGGAGGAGGAAGCTTTCTTT
D gene: TRBD1; J gene: TRBJ2-5; V gene: TRBV7-9; clone size: NA; CDR3 protein: CASSLVARQGWGTQYF; CDR3 DNA: TGTGCCAGCAGCTTAGTGGCCCGACAGGGTTGGGGGACCCAGTACTTC
D gene: NA; J gene: TRBJ1-1; V gene: TRBV29-1; clone size: few; CDR3 protein: CSGALAMNTEAFF; CDR3 DNA: TGCAGCGGCGCCCTAGCCATGAACACTGAAGCTTTCTTT
D gene: TRBD1; J gene: TRBJ2-1; V gene: TRBV5-1; clone size: NA; CDR3 protein: CASSAGTGDNNEQFF; CDR3 DNA: TGCGCCAGCAGCGCGGGGACAGGGGACAACAATGAGCAGTTCTTC
D gene: NA; J gene: TRBJ2-2; V gene: TRBV5-1; clone size: NA; CDR3 protein: CASSEQGSPGELFF; CDR3 DNA: TGCGCCAGCAGCGAACAGGGATCCCCCGGGGAGCTGTTTTTT
D gene: NA; J gene: TRBJ1-4; V gene: TRBV9; clone size: NA; CDR3 protein: CASSVSQGGEKLFF; CDR3 DNA: TGTGCCAGCAGCGTTTCTCAGGGCGGTGAAAAACTGTTTTTT
D gene: NA; J gene: TRBJ2-1; V gene: TRBV6-5; clone size: NA; CDR3 protein: CASSYSRGAGRNEQFF; CDR3 DNA: TGTGCCAGCAGTTACTCGCGGGGTGCGGGACGCAATGAGCAGTTCTTC
D gene: NA; J gene: TRBJ1-2; V gene: TRBV10-1; clone size: NA; CDR3 protein: CASSGDRNYGYTF; CDR3 DNA: TGCGCCAGCAGCGGAGACAGGAACTATGGCTACACCTTC